The 4 T cell receptor beta chains reported below all come from one sample, sequenced in a study of control samples from healthy donors and cancer patients. Sequencing was performed with immunoSEQ multiplex PCR; in TCRdb, only in-frame clones are kept and a portion is missing. The repertoire holds over 60,000 clones, with roughly 90% as singletons. The material sequenced was PBMCs. These receptors all come from a woman in her sixties with head and neck cancer.

This sequence joins TRBV3-1 (or the pseudogene TRBV3-2) and TRBJ1-2; D is ambiguous. From germline, CDR1 is LGHDT and CDR2 YNNKEL (reference sequence). V dropped 8 bases and J dropped 10 bases, with 17 bases sitting between them. This CDR3 has 12 residues. In nucleotides, the CDR3 is TGTGCCAGCCGGTCGGCGGAGAGTTCCTACACCTTC. Translating it yields CASRSAESSYTF.

This clone has a handful of counts. The chain combines TRBV5-6 with TRBJ2-5; tentatively, D is TRBD1 (6 bases). The V end lost 0 bases, the J end lost 5 bases, and 8 bases lay between the germline ends. This CDR3 is 13 amino acids long. CDR1 is SGHDT, CDR2 YYEEEE, per germline. The CDR3 DNA reads TGTGCCAGCAGCTTGGCAGGGGTTGAGACCCAGTACTTC. Its translation is CASSLAGVETQYF.

The V gene is TRBV28, the J gene TRBJ1-5; 9 bases are shared with TRBD1. CDR1 is MDHEN, CDR2 SYDVKM, per germline. The J segment lost 3 bases and the V segment lost 6 bases, leaving 27 bases of the junction unmatched. This CDR3 region has 22 residues. CDR3 loop: CASSTNRPLMGTGLLFNQPQHF. The CDR3 DNA is TGTGCCAGCAGCACAAATCGGCCCTTAATGGGGACAGGGCTACTATTCAATCAGCCCCAGCATTTT.

This clone was observed once. This chain connects TRBV5-6 to TRBJ2-7; tentative D call: TRBD1 (6 bases). V was trimmed by 4 bases and J by 4 bases, leaving 9 bases between them. This CDR3 region has 12 residues. Germline V gene lookup returns CDR1 SGHDT and CDR2 YYEEEE. DNA for the CDR3: TGTGCCAGCAGCCAAGGGGGTTACGAGCAGTACTTC. It is translated as CASSQGGYEQYF.